This TCR beta chain is from a study of beta chain features in type 1 diabetes. Findings and caveats of the study: Across patients, naive, central memory and Treg TCRB repertoires exhibited apparently greater similarity than was observed across healthy donors. Patients with Type 1 diabetes showed moderately but significantly shorter TCRB CDR3s in all four CD4+ subsets.

Reverse transcription of all isolated RNA meant that expressed TCRB transcripts were sequenced. Here immunoSEQ multiplex PCR was the method, and the copy in TCRdb shows in-frame clones only, minus some. The table records 150,000 to 190,000 clones, over 9% of them present only once. This clone appeared a few times. Its antigen is currently unknown. CDR3 length equals 12 residues. The V and J ends lost 4 bases and 1 base respectively, with 5 bases between them. The germline V gene has CDR1 SQVTM and CDR2 ANQGSEA. Specimen: central memory CD4+ T cells from blood. The chain uses TRBV29-1 and TRBJ2-1; unclear D gene. The clonotype was recovered from a man younger than 40 with type 1 diabetes. The CDR3 loop is CSVVLSYNEQFF. In DNA, the CDR3 is TGCAGCGTTGTACTATCCTACAATGAGCAGTTCTTC.